The 8 T cell receptor beta chains below come from one sample, sequenced in a study of blood T cell repertoires in COVID-19. Sequenced by immunoSEQ multiplex PCR; TCRdb stores in-frame clones only, minus some. Counted here are 210,000 or so clones, about 85% occurring once; the ten biggest clones make up less than 20%. The sequencing sample was made of peripheral blood. The receptors here all came from a woman of 80 years or more with active or convalescent COVID-19.

The chain employs TRBV5-1 and TRBJ2-2; D remains ambiguous. The CDR3 is made up of 12 amino acids. Trimming cost V 4 bases and J 1 base, with 2 bases left between them. CDR1 and CDR2 (germline): SGHRS, YFSETQ. The DNA of the CDR3 is TGCGCCAGCAGCCGGAACACCGGGGAGCTGTTTTTT. It specifies CASSRNTGELFF. Full variable domain (missing parts from reference TRBV5-1 and TRBJ2-2): KAGVTQTPRYLIKTRGQQVTLSCSPISGHRSVSWYQQTPGQGLQFLFEYFSETQRNKGNFPGRFSGRQFSNSRSEMNVSTLELGDSALYLCASSRNTGELFFGEGSRLTVL.

This clone has more than one count but fewer than ten. This chain connects TRBV11-2 to TRBJ1-1; tentatively, D is TRBD1 (5 bases). The CDR3 is made up of 14 amino acids. V was shortened by 4 bases and J by 9 bases, with 18 bases between the two germline ends. The germline CDR1 and CDR2 sequences are SGHAT and FQNNGV. CDR3 bases: TGTGCCAGCAGCTCCTGGACACGATTGAACAAAGCTTTCTTT. Its translation: CASSSWTRLNKAFF. The whole variable domain, remainder taken from reference TRBV11-2 and TRBJ1-1, is EAGVAQSPRYKIIEKRQSVAFWCNPISGHATLYWYQQILGQGPKLLIQFQNNGVVDDSQLPKDRFSAERLKGVDSTLKIQPAKLEDSAVYLCASSSWTRLNKAFFGQGTRLTVV.

This clone has only a few counts. The genes are TRBV12-3 or TRBV12-4 and TRBJ2-7, with no clear D. There are 13 residues in the CDR3. Trimming left V 3 bases short and J 0 bases short, with 6 bases between. CDR3 DNA sequence: TGTGCCAGCAGTTTCGGTCGCTCCTACGAGCAGTACTTC. Its protein is CASSFGRSYEQYF.

In nucleotides, the CDR3 is TGTGCCTGGAGACCTCTAGGGCGGGAGAGCACCGGGGAGCTGTTTTTT. Amino acids: CAWRPLGRESTGELFF. V gene TRBV30 combines with J gene TRBJ2-2; 7 positions agree with TRBD2. CDR3 length: 16 residues. Germline trimming cut 3 bases from V and 4 bases from J; bases unmatched to any gene: 11. Germline-derived CDR1 and CDR2 are GTSNPN and SVGIG (reference sequence).

The genes are TRBV28 and TRBJ1-5; D is possibly TRBD1 (5 bases). Germline CDR1 reads MDHEN; CDR2 reads SYDVKM. The length of the CDR3 is 15 residues. V lost 7 bases, J lost 4 bases, and 17 bases lay in between. The CDR3 protein is CASTFGQGRNQPQHF. The CDR3 nucleotides read TGTGCCAGCACCTTCGGGCAGGGCCGGAATCAGCCCCAGCATTTT. Drawing the rest from reference TRBV28 and TRBJ1-5, the complete variable domain is DVKVTQSSRYLVKRTGEKVFLECVQDMDHENMFWYRQDPGLGLRLIYFSYDVKMKEKGDIPEGYSVSREKKERFSLILESASTNQTSMYLCASTFGQGRNQPQHFGDGTRLSIL.

The J gene is TRBJ1-4, the V gene TRBV5-8; D possibly corresponds to TRBD1 (6 bases). The CDR3 runs to 17 residues. Germline CDR1 and CDR2: SGHTS and YDEGEE. V was clipped by 3 bases and J by 0 bases, with 15 bases between them. In nucleotides, the CDR3 is TGTGCCAGCAGCTCGCTAAGTGACAGGCCAACTAATGAAAAACTGTTTTTT. Its translation: CASSSLSDRPTNEKLFF.

The rearrangement uses TRBV21-1 and TRBJ2-7; the table gives TRBD2 as D, unverified against the DNA. TRBV21-1 is a listed pseudogene. The CDR3 spans 14 residues. CDR3 sequence: CASSKAHGRVWRYF. The CDR3 DNA follows: TGTGCCAGCAGCAAAGCGCACGGGAGGGTCTGGCGGTACTTC.

J is TRBJ1-6 and V is TRBV7-2, with D unclear. This CDR3 region has 15 residues. V dropped 1 base and J dropped 9 bases, with 13 bases sitting between them. Germline-derived CDR1 and CDR2 are SGHTA and FQGNSA. CDR3 in amino acids: CASSLVGITGSPLHF. The CDR3 DNA follows: TGTGCCAGCAGCTTAGTTGGAATAACGGGTTCACCCCTCCACTTT. Together with reference TRBV7-2 and TRBJ1-6, the CDR3 gives the full variable domain: GAGVSQSPSNKVTEKGKDVELRCDPISGHTALYWYRQSLGQGLEFLIYFQGNSAPDKSGLPSDRFSAERTGGSVSTLTIQRTQQEDSAVYLCASSLVGITGSPLHFGNGTRLTVT.